This TCR beta chain was retrieved from a study of blood T cell repertoires in COVID-19. As for the study in general: Researchers got acute and convalescent COVID-19 samples from the United States, Italy and Spain.

Sequencing used immunoSEQ multiplex PCR; TCRdb keeps in-frame clones, though not all of them. The profile covers about 83,000 clones, with roughly 80% appearing a single time and around 16% taken by the ten largest. V dropped 6 bases and J dropped 6; count of bases not matched to a gene: 4. The germline gives CDR1 LNHNV, CDR2 YYDKDF (reference sequence). The CDR3 has 14 residues. The sequence derives from a woman of 80 years or more with acute or convalescent COVID-19. V gene TRBV15 combines with J gene TRBJ1-4, with 10 bases aligning to TRBD1. Sequencing was carried out using peripheral blood. The CDR3 nucleotides are TGTGCCACCAGTTACGGGACAGGGGATGAAAAACTGTTTTTT. Translated: CATSYGTGDEKLFF.